In this sample, the clone carrying this TCR beta chain turned up once. Using immunoSEQ multiplex PCR, the repertoire was profiled, and TCRdb retains in-frame clones only, with some absent. The table has some 180,000 clones, roughly 83% seen once; the top ten hold over 6.5%. The CDR3 is 18 residues long. Seattle researchers signed up patients amid active infection and tracked them longitudinally. This entry comes from a study of blood T cell repertoires in COVID-19. Study-level background: Donors in the United States, Italy and Spain gave samples during acute or convalescent COVID-19.

The TCR sequence derives from a woman in her forties with COVID-19, enrolled during active disease. The specimen sequenced was peripheral blood. J is TRBJ1-5 and V is TRBV21-1; whether TRBD1, the table's D call, matches the DNA was not checked. TRBV21-1 is given as a pseudogene. This CDR3 is CASSKGAGTGDSNQPQHF. CDR3 bases: TGTGCCAGCAGCAAAGGCGCGGGGACAGGGGATAGCAATCAGCCCCAGCATTTT.